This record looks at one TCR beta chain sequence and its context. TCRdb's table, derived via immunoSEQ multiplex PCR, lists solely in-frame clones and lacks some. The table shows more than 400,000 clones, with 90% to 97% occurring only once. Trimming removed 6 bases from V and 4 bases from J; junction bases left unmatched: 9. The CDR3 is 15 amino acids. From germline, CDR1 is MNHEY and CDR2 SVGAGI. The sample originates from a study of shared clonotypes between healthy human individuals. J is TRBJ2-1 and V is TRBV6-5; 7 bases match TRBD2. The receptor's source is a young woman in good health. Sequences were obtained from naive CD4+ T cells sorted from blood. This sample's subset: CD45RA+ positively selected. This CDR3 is CASSGGNSRYNEQFF. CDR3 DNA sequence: TGTGCCAGCAGCGGGGGGAATTCACGTTACAATGAGCAGTTCTTC.